This T cell receptor beta chain was recorded in a study of cytomegalovirus exposure and HLA in healthy donors. At the time of sampling, donors were nominally healthy, though unrecorded immune exposures were likely. This CDR3 is built from 14 residues. Per the germline V gene, CDR1 is SGHTA and CDR2 is FQGNSA. The ends were cut back, 3 bases at V and 8 bases at J, with 13 bases in the middle. On this clone itself: Its antigen is still unknown.

Researchers ran the PCR with 60 Vbeta and 13 Jbeta primers. The assay was immunoSEQ multiplex PCR, and TCRdb's table has in-frame clones only and misses some. The data hold 100,000 or so clones, with over 65% observed a single time. Study conclusions and caveats: A later analysis found that most CMV-associated TCR beta chains appeared HLA-restricted. According to the study, around 150 TCR beta chains were cytomegalovirus-associated.

This clonotype was obtained from a middle-aged woman in good health and CMV-seropositive. Specimen: PBMCs. The chain combines TRBV7-2 with TRBJ1-4; tentative D call: TRBD1 (6 bases). CDR3 nucleotide sequence: TGTGCCAGCAGCTTTGGGGGCTTGGGGGAAAAACTGTTTTTT. It encodes CASSFGGLGEKLFF.